The 16 T cell receptor beta chains below were found in one sample sequenced in a study of T cells in Graves' hyperthyroidism and ophthalmopathy. Amplified regions were TCR beta CDR3 sequences from RNA transcripts. The TCR CDR3 was amplified in a first-round RT-PCR using the HTBI primer set. Via MiXCR, TCRdb re-called the multiplex PCR reads, giving one row per CDR3 protein. The sample lists about 270,000 distinct CDR3 sequences, approximately 24% seen once, with approximately 35% in the top ten. Sequenced: blood. The receptors shown here come from a middle-aged woman with Graves' ophthalmopathy.

This clonotype was counted many times. The chain uses TRBV19 and TRBJ2-5; 9 bases are shared with TRBD2. The germline gives CDR1 LNHDA, CDR2 SQIVND (reference sequence). V dropped 1 base and J dropped 5; count of bases not matched to a gene: 5. CDR3 length equals 15 residues. Written as DNA, the CDR3 is TGTGCCAGTAGTATAGTAGCGGGAGTAATGGAGACCCAGTACTTC. The encoded protein is CASSIVAGVMETQYF.

Turning to this clonotype: A read error is possible here, since a much larger clone lies one base away. This chain uses TRBV11-1 with TRBJ2-2, with TRBD2 matching over 7 bases. Germline loops: CDR1 SGHAT, CDR2 FQDESV (reference sequence). V dropped 1 base and J dropped 7; count of bases not matched to a gene: 9. This CDR3 spans 16 amino acids. The CDR3 is CASSLEVSGRIGELFF. DNA of the CDR3: TGTGCCAGCAGCTTAGAGGTTAGCGGGCGGATCGGGGAGCTGTTTTTT.

The CDR3 nucleotides read TGTGCCAGCAGTAAGGGGGCGAAGAATCAGCCCCAGCATTTT. Translating it yields CASSKGAKNQPQHF. This chain uses TRBV12-3 or TRBV12-4 with TRBJ1-5; 7 nucleotides line up with TRBD1. J gave up 4 bases and V 5 bases, and 5 bases lay outside the gene matches. The CDR3 contains 14 residues.

The sample holds many counts of this clonotype. The chain couples TRBV7-2 to TRBJ2-5; 9 bases line up with TRBD2. J lost 5 bases, V lost 3 bases, and 7 bases had no gene match. Germline loops: CDR1 SGHTA, CDR2 FQGNSA. This CDR3 has 15 amino acids. The CDR3 DNA is TGTGCCAGCAGCTTCGCTAGCGGGATGGGGGAGACCCAGTACTTC. Protein product: CASSFASGMGETQYF. Full variable domain (missing parts from reference TRBV7-2 and TRBJ2-5): GAGVSQSPSNKVTEKGKDVELRCDPISGHTALYWYRQSLGQGLEFLIYFQGNSAPDKSGLPSDRFSAERTGGSVSTLTIQRTQQEDSAVYLCASSFASGMGETQYFGPGTRLLVL.

The table lists this clonotype with many counts. The CDR3 loop is CATRLGQNTEAFF. The CDR3 DNA reads TGTGCCACCCGCCTCGGGCAGAACACTGAAGCTTTCTTT. The rearrangement links TRBV28 to TRBJ1-1; D gene uncertain. This CDR3 is built from 13 residues. V lost 10 bases and J lost 1, with 13 bases in between. The germline V gene encodes CDR1 MDHEN and CDR2 SYDVKM.

A remark on this clonotype: A single base separates this from a much larger clone, so it may be a read error. The V gene is TRBV2, the J gene TRBJ2-7; D is perhaps TRBD2 (5 bases). The CDR3 is made up of 15 amino acids. CDR1 SNHLY and CDR2 FYNNEI come from the germline V gene. CDR3 DNA: TGTGCCAGCAGTGTAGACGGGAAAAGCTCCTACGAGCAGCACTTC. Translated, it gives CASSVDGKSSYEQHF.

This clonotype was found many times. The rearrangement uses TRBV7-3 and TRBJ2-5; a weak D match, TRBD2 (6 bases). Trimming took off 5 bases at V and 2 bases at J, with 15 bases between the two ends. This CDR3 region has 15 residues. Germline V gene sequence: CDR1 SGHTA, CDR2 FQGTGA. Here the CDR3 reads CASSPMPGEQETQYF. For the CDR3, the DNA is TGTGCCAGCAGCCCAATGCCGGGAGAACAAGAGACCCAGTACTTC.

This clonotype has at least ten counts. The J gene is TRBJ2-5, the V gene TRBV7-3; D may correspond to TRBD1 or TRBD2 (6 bases each). CDR1 and CDR2 (germline): SGHTA, FQGTGA. V was shortened by 5 bases and J by 2 bases, with 12 bases between the two germline ends. There are 14 residues in the CDR3. As DNA, the CDR3 is TGTGCCAGCAGCCACGGAGGGGGACAAGAGACCCAGTACTTC. Its translation: CASSHGGGQETQYF.

This clonotype was recorded many times. The chain uses TRBV11-2 and TRBJ1-5; D ambiguous. The V end lost 5 bases, the J end lost 1 base, and 12 bases lay between the germline ends. Germline V CDR1 and CDR2: SGHAT, FQNNGV. The CDR3 spans 15 residues. CDR3 bases: TGTGCCAGCAGCATCACGACCTCCAGCAATCAGCCCCAGCATTTT. Amino acids: CASSITTSSNQPQHF.

This clonotype has a handful of counts. The gene calls are TRBV7-2 and TRBJ1-2; no definite D call. Germline CDR1 reads SGHTA; CDR2 reads FQGNSA. The CDR3 runs 14 residues. V dropped 2 bases and J dropped 1 base, with 8 bases sitting between them. CDR3 DNA: TGTGCCAGCAGCTTAACAGTGGGTAACTATGGCTACACCTTC. It is translated as CASSLTVGNYGYTF.

This clonotype was counted only a few times. The J gene is TRBJ2-5, the V gene TRBV6-1; possible D gene TRBD2, 5 bases. The V end lost 6 bases, the J end lost 5 bases, and 19 bases lay between the germline ends. The CDR3 spans 15 residues. Germline CDR1 and CDR2: MNHNS and SASEGT. CDR3 bases: TGTGCCAGCAGAGCCCGTCAGTATACGGGGGAGACCCAGTACTTC. It specifies CASRARQYTGETQYF.

This clonotype has a count of ten or more. This rearrangement joins TRBV24-1 to TRBJ2-7; D is ambiguous. CDR3 length: 11 amino acids. Germline CDR1 KGHDR, CDR2 SFDVKD. Trimming took off 1 base at V and 7 bases at J, with 4 bases between the two ends. Written as DNA, the CDR3 is TGTGCCACCAGTGATTTTGAAGAGCAGTACTTC. This gives the protein CATSDFEEQYF.

This clonotype appeared many times. This chain connects TRBV7-6 to TRBJ2-7; the match to TRBD2 covers 14 bases. CDR1 and CDR2 (germline): SGHVS, FNYEAQ. The V and J ends lost 5 bases and 5 bases, in that order; junction bases with no gene match: 8. This CDR3 is built from 16 residues. As DNA, the CDR3 is TGTGCCAGCAGCCCCCGACTAGCGGGAGGGCCTCACGAGCAGTACTTC. Protein: CASSPRLAGGPHEQYF.

The chain combines TRBV28 with TRBJ2-7; a possible D gene is TRBD2 (5 bases). Trimming shortened V by 6 bases and J by 0 bases, and 12 bases separated the two germline ends. The CDR3 totals 14 residues. Per germline, CDR1 MDHEN and CDR2 SYDVKM. The CDR3 bases are TGTGCCAGCAGGGATCCCGGGAACTCCTACGAGCAGTACTTC. Protein: CASRDPGNSYEQYF.

This clonotype was counted many times. The chain employs TRBV4-2 and TRBJ1-5; 7 bases line up with TRBD1. The CDR3 covers 16 residues. V was clipped by 4 bases and J by 4 bases; unmatched bases: 10. Germline lookup yields CDR1 LGHNA and CDR2 YNFKEQ. The CDR3 bases are TGTGCCAGCAGCCCAGAACAACAGGGGTCTAATCAGCCCCAGCATTTT. It is translated as CASSPEQQGSNQPQHF.

The chain links TRBV11-2 to TRBJ1-1; D call uncertain. The V end was cut by 3 bases, the J end by 7 bases, with 12 bases between. The CDR3 loop spans 13 amino acids. The V gene's germline CDR1 is SGHAT and CDR2 FQNNGV. The CDR3 DNA follows: TGTGCCAGCAGCTTGCAGTTAGGCCTTGAAGCTTTCTTT. Protein product: CASSLQLGLEAFF.